This TCR beta chain was profiled in a study of blood T cells in healthy people across ages. Study-wide context: Using template switching, researchers captured about one barcoded beta molecule for each two T cells.

The CDR3 spans 15 residues. Germline trimming cut 0 bases from V and 2 bases from J; bases unmatched to any gene: 3. Germline V gives CDR1 LGHNA, CDR2 YNFKEQ. Primed by a sample-barcoded 5' primer and a J-beta primer mix, a second PCR proceeded for 7 to 11 cycles. Each CDR3 protein is one row after TCRdb ran MiXCR on the 5' RACE reads. In the table there are about 1 million distinct CDR3 sequences, under 30% of which are singletons. These data were likewise used in another study, on T cells of mothers and their children. As that study records: There were over 10 million TCR beta CDR3 reads from each mother and around 2.9 million from each child.

V and J are TRBV4-2 and TRBJ2-7; 8 positions agree with TRBD2. The TCR originated in a girl aged 2-10 years in good health. The sequenced sample consisted of blood. CDR3 in amino acids: CASSQERGGTYEQYF. The CDR3 DNA reads as TGTGCCAGCAGCCAAGAACGGGGGGGGACCTACGAGCAGTACTTC.